The rows below give T cell receptor beta chains drawn from one sample of a study of blood T cell repertoires in COVID-19. Repertoires were generated with immunoSEQ multiplex PCR, while TCRdb's copy carries only in-frame clones and drops some. The profile shows more than 85,000 clones, 75% to 85% of them singletons. Sequenced: peripheral blood. The receptors come from a woman older than 75 with active or convalescent COVID-19. The CDR3 runs from the conserved cysteine through the conserved F or W. The D gene is left open where the match is weak. Where a row states a size, it is once, few, many or the class of an expanded clone; other rows omit it.

CDR3aa	CDR3nt	abundance	d_gene	j_gene	v_gene
CASSTLAETYNEQFF	TGCGCCAGCTCAACCCTAGCGGAGACATACAATGAGCAGTTCTTC	-	TRBD2	TRBJ2-1	TRBV5-1
CASSLPGADSNYGYTF	TGTGCCAGCAGTTTGCCAGGGGCGGACAGCAACTATGGCTACACCTTC	once	-	TRBJ1-2	TRBV28
CAIRDRDSYEQYF	TGTGCCATCAGGGACAGAGACTCCTACGAGCAGTACTTC	-	-	TRBJ2-7	TRBV10-3
CASSLYGVETQYF	TGTGCCAGCAGTTTATACGGGGTGGAGACCCAGTACTTC	-	-	TRBJ2-5	TRBV27
CASSGDSGTDLRNEQFF	TGTGCCAGCAGTGGGGACTCCGGGACAGATTTGAGAAATGAGCAGTTCTTC	-	-	TRBJ2-1	TRBV6-1
CASSDSSQAGPGYTF	TGTGCCAGCAGTGACTCGAGTCAGGCAGGTCCTGGCTACACCTTC	-	-	TRBJ1-2	TRBV6-4
CASSLEGWGIEGQEAFF	TGTGCCAGCAGCTTAGAAGGTTGGGGTATTGAGGGACAAGAAGCTTTCTTT	-	-	TRBJ1-1	TRBV13
CATSAGRGGVGYTF	TGTGCCACCAGCGCTGGTCGGGGGGGGGTTGGCTACACCTTC	once	-	TRBJ1-2	TRBV24-1
CASRTAANEAKVDGYTF	TGTGCCAGCAGGACTGCGGCGAATGAAGCGAAGGTGGATGGCTACACCTTC	once	-	TRBJ1-2	TRBV28
CASSQTGTGYNEQFF	TGTGCCAGCAGCCAAACCGGGACAGGGTACAATGAGCAGTTCTTC	-	TRBD1	TRBJ2-1	TRBV3-1/TRBV3-2
CAISETGGNQPQHF	TGTGCCATCAGCGAGACAGGGGGCAATCAGCCCCAGCATTTT	-	TRBD1	TRBJ1-5	TRBV10-3
CASSLSPNEQFF	TGTGCCAGCAGTTTATCCCCAAATGAGCAGTTCTTC	-	-	TRBJ2-1	TRBV28
CASSLGVRAFF	TGTGCCAGCAGCTTAGGAGTTAGAGCTTTCTTT	-	-	TRBJ1-1	TRBV11-2
CASSQDPGSETQYF	TGCGCCAGCAGCCAAGACCCGGGTTCGGAGACCCAGTACTTC	few	-	TRBJ2-5	TRBV4-1
CASSAPGLAQETQYF	TGTGCCAGCAGCGCGCCGGGACTAGCACAAGAGACCCAGTACTTC	-	TRBD2	TRBJ2-5	TRBV5-5
CASSLVRGTSGPGGGHNEQFF	TGCGCCAGCAGCTTGGTCCGCGGGACTAGCGGCCCCGGGGGGGGGCACAATGAGCAGTTCTTC	-	TRBD2	TRBJ2-1	TRBV5-1
CASSQDGPGAYNEQFF	TGCGCCAGCAGCCAAGATGGGCCGGGAGCTTACAATGAGCAGTTCTTC	few	-	TRBJ2-1	TRBV4-1
CASSLDQQGWINYGYTF	TGTGCCAGCAGCTTAGATCAACAGGGGTGGATTAACTATGGCTACACCTTC	-	TRBD1	TRBJ1-2	TRBV11-2
CASSQDWLQGAAQPQHF	TGTGCCAGCAGCCAAGATTGGTTGCAGGGGGCAGCTCAGCCCCAGCATTTT	-	TRBD1	TRBJ1-5	TRBV4-2
CASGRDREWGQPQHF	TGTGCTAGTGGCAGAGACAGGGAATGGGGGCAGCCCCAGCATTTT	few	TRBD1	TRBJ1-5	TRBV12-5
CASGQTRVAGELFF	TGTGCCAGCGGCCAGACTAGGGTTGCCGGGGAGCTGTTTTTT	-	-	TRBJ2-2	TRBV9
CASSQGTSGLNEQFF	TGTGCCAGCAGCCAAGGGACTAGCGGGTTAAATGAGCAGTTCTTC	-	TRBD2	TRBJ2-1	TRBV14
CASSQVKNYEQYF	TGTGCCAGCAGCCAAGTCAAAAACTACGAGCAGTACTTC	-	-	TRBJ2-7	TRBV4-2
CASSRTGTTYEQYF	TGTGCCAGCAGCCGGACCGGGACAACCTACGAGCAGTACTTC	-	-	TRBJ2-7	TRBV3-1/TRBV3-2
CASSKGRDRAPGNQPQHF	TGTGCCAGCAGCAAAGGAAGGGACAGGGCCCCTGGCAATCAGCCCCAGCATTTT	-	-	TRBJ1-5	TRBV21-1
CSVVVPGQGEKLFF	TGCAGCGTTGTGGTCCCTGGACAGGGTGAAAAACTGTTTTTT	-	TRBD1	TRBJ1-4	TRBV29-1
CAIRGTSGSTDTQYF	TGTGCCATCAGGGGGACTAGCGGGAGCACAGATACGCAGTATTTT	-	TRBD2	TRBJ2-3	TRBV10-3
CASRPGHQNTEAFF	TGTGCCAGTAGGCCGGGACACCAGAACACTGAAGCTTTCTTT	once	-	TRBJ1-1	TRBV19
CASSLKDRGLAGANVLTF	TGTGCCAGCAGCCTAAAAGACAGGGGGCTGGCTGGGGCCAACGTCCTGACTTTC	-	TRBD1	TRBJ2-6	TRBV4-2
CASSNGLAGDSLEQFF	TGTGCTAGCAGCAACGGACTAGCGGGAGACTCCCTGGAGCAGTTCTTC	-	TRBD2	TRBJ2-1	TRBV7-7
CASSSPGGGLAGLKYYEQYF	TGTGCCAGCAGTTCCCCCGGGGGGGGACTAGCGGGCCTAAAATACTACGAGCAGTACTTC	-	TRBD2	TRBJ2-7	TRBV27
CASSLAPTGSVTEAFF	TGTGCCAGCAGCTTGGCTCCCACAGGTTCGGTCACTGAAGCTTTCTTT	-	-	TRBJ1-1	TRBV5-6
CASSFFGLAGGGHTDTQYF	TGTGCCAGCAGTTTTTTCGGACTAGCGGGGGGGGGCCACACAGATACGCAGTATTTT	-	TRBD2	TRBJ2-3	TRBV27
CATSRASSNQPQHF	TGTGCCACCAGCAGAGCCAGTAGCAATCAGCCCCAGCATTTT	few	-	TRBJ1-5	TRBV15
CASSEEVQGAKNIQYF	TGTGCCAGCAGTGAAGAGGTTCAGGGGGCCAAAAACATTCAGTACTTC	-	-	TRBJ2-4	TRBV6-1
CASSLVSAGGPDTQYF	TGCGCCAGCAGCTTGGTGTCCGCAGGGGGGCCAGATACGCAGTATTTT	-	-	TRBJ2-3	TRBV5-1
CASSPRTGTYSGYTF	TGTGCCAGCTCACCCCGGACAGGGACCTATTCTGGCTACACCTTC	-	TRBD1	TRBJ1-2	TRBV18
CASSVGPSGLETQYF	TGTGCCAGCAGCGTAGGACCTAGCGGGTTAGAGACCCAGTACTTC	-	TRBD2	TRBJ2-5	TRBV9
CASSLLVFPYNEQFF	TGTGCCAGCAGTCTACTAGTATTCCCATACAATGAGCAGTTCTTC	-	-	TRBJ2-1	TRBV6-5
CASSEMGNRVYGYTF	TGTGCCAGCAGTGAAATGGGGAACAGGGTCTATGGCTACACCTTC	-	-	TRBJ1-2	TRBV2
CAWTGLAGGPGELFF	TGTGCCTGGACTGGACTAGCGGGAGGGCCCGGGGAGCTGTTTTTT	-	TRBD2	TRBJ2-2	TRBV30
CASSLGPRGGEQYF	TGCGCCAGCAGCTTGGGACCCCGGGGGGGGGAGCAGTACTTC	-	TRBD2	TRBJ2-7	TRBV5-1
CASSLGRPSGIHEQYF	TGTGCCAGCAGCTTGGGTCGGCCTAGCGGTATCCACGAGCAGTACTTC	-	TRBD2	TRBJ2-7	TRBV5-4
CASSDANSYEQYF	TGCGCCAGCAGTGATGCGAACTCCTACGAGCAGTACTTC	few	-	TRBJ2-7	TRBV10-1
CSASRGGATRNEQFF	TGCAGTGCTAGTCGAGGGGGCGCGACTCGCAATGAGCAGTTCTTC	few	TRBD1	TRBJ2-1	TRBV20-1
CASSLRTGPGSPLHF	TGCGCCAGCAGCTTGCGCACAGGGCCGGGTTCACCCCTCCACTTT	-	-	TRBJ1-6	TRBV5-1
CASSGQTNQPQHF	TGTGCCAGCAGTGGCCAGACAAATCAGCCCCAGCATTTT	-	-	TRBJ1-5	TRBV2
CASSASFGNNEQFF	TGTGCCAGCAGTGCGAGCTTCGGGAACAATGAGCAGTTCTTC	few	-	TRBJ2-1	TRBV9
CASSLASRGAEEKLFF	TGTGCCAGCAGCTTAGCGTCCAGGGGGGCGGAGGAAAAACTGTTTTTT	-	TRBD1	TRBJ1-4	TRBV7-6
CASGEGGPAFF	TGTGCCAGCGGGGAGGGGGGGCCAGCTTTCTTT	-	-	TRBJ1-1	TRBV7-9
CASSIRDSQDNEQFF	TGTGCCAGTAGTATCCGGGACAGCCAAGACAATGAGCAGTTCTTC	-	TRBD1	TRBJ2-1	TRBV19
CASNLLAGGLRYNEQFF	TGTGCCAGCAATTTACTAGCGGGAGGTCTCCGCTACAATGAGCAGTTCTTC	-	TRBD2	TRBJ2-1	TRBV27